A single sample gave rise to the 31 T cell receptor beta chains below, sequenced in a study of cytomegalovirus exposure and HLA in healthy donors. Primers for the PCR totalled 60 Vbeta and 13 Jbeta. The method was immunoSEQ multiplex PCR; TCRdb's version includes in-frame clones alone and lacks a portion of them. This sample has around 160,000 clones, with roughly 77% found just once. The source material was PBMCs. All receptors derive from a middle-aged man in good health and CMV-seropositive.

The rearrangement uses TRBV4-3 and TRBJ2-3, with unresolved D. The V end was cut by 1 base, the J end by 0 bases, with 5 bases between. The CDR3 is 14 residues long. From germline, CDR1 is LGHNA and CDR2 YSLEER. In nucleotides, the CDR3 is TGCGCCAGCAGCCAAGCAGGTAGCACAGATACGCAGTATTTT. Its protein product is CASSQAGSTDTQYF.

The chain employs TRBV18 and TRBJ1-5; D is undetermined. The CDR3 extends over 15 amino acids. V was cut by 2 bases and J by 0 bases, with 8 bases left in between. Germline loops: CDR1 KGHSH, CDR2 LQKENI. The DNA of the CDR3 is TGTGCCAGCTCACCAGTCCGAGATAGCAATCAGCCCCAGCATTTT. Its protein is CASSPVRDSNQPQHF.

The V and J genes are TRBV11-1 and TRBJ2-1; 7 positions agree with TRBD1. CDR3 length equals 17 residues. Germline loops: CDR1 SGHAT, CDR2 FQDESV (reference sequence). V dropped 5 bases and J dropped 9; count of bases not matched to a gene: 19. CDR3 sequence reads: CASSPGTERRRVGEQFF. CDR3 sequence (DNA): TGTGCCAGCAGCCCAGGGACAGAGAGAAGAAGAGTAGGTGAGCAGTTCTTC.

The rearrangement links TRBV11-1 to TRBJ2-3; 8 bases are shared with TRBD2. With 5 bases clipped from V and 1 base from J, the junction kept 8 bases outside the gene matches. The CDR3 is 16 residues long. Germline V gene data show CDR1 as SGHAT and CDR2 as FQDESV (reference sequence). The CDR3 DNA reads as TGTGCCAGCAGCCTCCTGGGTAGCGGGGGCACAGATACGCAGTATTTT. Amino acid sequence: CASSLLGSGGTDTQYF.

Of note for this clone: The junction departs from the called germline gene at one end, perhaps through a read error. The chain carries TRBV10-1 and TRBJ2-7, with D hard to call. Germline CDR1 is WNHNN and CDR2 is SYGVQD (reference sequence). The CDR3 runs to 11 residues. CDR3 in amino acids: CASSQDKQSHF. The CDR3 bases are TGCGCCAGCAGCCAAGACAAACAGTCGCACTTC.

This chain links TRBV18 with TRBJ1-1; D is unclear. Germline CDR1 reads KGHSH; CDR2 reads LQKENI. CDR3 size: 14 residues. V lost 3 bases, J lost 4 bases, and 12 bases lay in between. Here the CDR3 DNA reads TGTGCCAGCTCACCGGGATGGGAGGGCACTGAAGCTTTCTTT. It specifies CASSPGWEGTEAFF.

CDR3 in amino acids: CAISEVQTGELFF. CDR3 bases: TGTGCCATCAGTGAGGTCCAGACCGGGGAGCTGTTTTTT. The chain joins TRBV10-3 to TRBJ2-2; D gene uncertain. The germline V gene has CDR1 ENHRY and CDR2 SYGVKD. Trimming took off 2 bases at V and 5 bases at J, with 6 bases between the two ends. The CDR3 has 13 residues.

V and J are TRBV5-4 and TRBJ2-2, with 9 bases that match TRBD1. There are 16 residues in the CDR3. Germline V gene data show CDR1 as SGHNT and CDR2 as YYREEE (reference sequence). V was clipped by 2 bases and J by 6 bases; unmatched bases: 8. As DNA, the CDR3 is TGTGCCAGCAGCTTACTGGGACAGGGTGGCTCCGGGGAGCTGTTTTTT. This translates into CASSLLGQGGSGELFF.

This clone occurred once. V and J are TRBV7-9 and TRBJ1-1, with TRBD1 matching 12 bases. The ends lost 5 bases at V and 3 bases at J; junction bases unmatched: 7. This CDR3 has 16 amino acids. Per germline, CDR1 SEHNR and CDR2 FQNEAQ (reference sequence). The chain's CDR3 is CASSTGTGGDDTEAFF. The CDR3 DNA sequence: TGTGCCAGCAGCACCGGGACAGGGGGCGATGACACTGAAGCTTTCTTT.

The V call is TRBV11-2, the J call TRBJ1-3; no reliable D call. The CDR3 covers 16 residues. V was shortened by 1 base and J by 0 bases, with 10 bases between the two germline ends. Germline-derived CDR1 and CDR2 are SGHAT and FQNNGV. CDR3 protein: CASSLGGSGSGNTIYF. As DNA, the CDR3 is TGTGCCAGCAGCTTAGGAGGCAGCGGCTCTGGAAACACCATATATTTT.

This clone occurred a few times. The chain is built from TRBV6-6 and TRBJ1-1; unclear D gene. Germline V gene sequence: CDR1 MNHNY, CDR2 SVGAGI (reference sequence). CDR3 length: 14 residues. The V end lost 2 bases, the J end lost 1 base, and 8 bases lay between the germline ends. CDR3 region: CASSYRTENTEAFF. The CDR3, as DNA: TGTGCCAGCAGTTACAGAACAGAGAACACTGAAGCTTTCTTT.

The genes are TRBV4-3 and TRBJ1-3; D call uncertain. Trimming took off 0 bases at V and 0 bases at J, with 9 bases between the two ends. The CDR3 runs 16 residues. CDR1 is LGHNA and CDR2 is YSLEER in the germline V gene. As DNA, the CDR3 is TGCGCCAGCAGCCAAGATGGGCAGGTCTCTGGAAACACCATATATTTT. Translation: CASSQDGQVSGNTIYF.

This clone has just a few counts. The chain recombines TRBV19 with TRBJ1-5, with D perhaps TRBD1 (6 bases). Germline lookup yields CDR1 LNHDA and CDR2 SQIVND (reference sequence). The CDR3 sequence is 14 residues long. V was shortened by 5 bases and J by 4 bases, with 12 bases between the two germline ends. The DNA of the CDR3 is TGTGCCAGTAGTCCCCAACAGGGAAATCAGCCCCAGCATTTT. Translated: CASSPQQGNQPQHF.

CDR3 nucleotides: TGTGCCAGCAGTGGCAGGGGGCAGGACACTGAAGCTTTCTTT. This sequence encodes CASSGRGQDTEAFF. The V gene is TRBV6-1, the J gene TRBJ1-1; 8 nucleotides match TRBD1. The ends lost 4 bases at V and 3 bases at J; junction bases unmatched: 4. The CDR3 contains 14 residues. Germline V lookup: CDR1 MNHNS, CDR2 SASEGT.

This clone was detected a few times. Within the sample, other DNA sequences also encode this same CDR3. J is TRBJ1-1 and V is TRBV11-2; maybe TRBD1 (5 bases). Germline V lookup: CDR1 SGHAT, CDR2 FQNNGV. Trimming cost V 3 bases and J 2 bases, with 7 bases left between them. CDR3 length: 13 amino acids. CDR3 protein: CASSFQGNTEAFF. The DNA of the CDR3 is TGTGCCAGCAGCTTTCAGGGCAACACTGAAGCTTTCTTT.

The chain carries TRBV27 and TRBJ2-7; 7 positions agree with TRBD2. Germline CDR1 MNHEY, CDR2 SMNVEV (reference sequence). The length of the CDR3 is 14 residues. The V gene end was trimmed by 1 base and the J gene end by 6 bases; junction bases not matched to a gene: 6. The CDR3 sequence: CASSLWSREGEQYF. CDR3 sequence (DNA): TGTGCCAGCAGTTTATGGTCCAGGGAGGGCGAGCAGTACTTC.

The genes are TRBV27 and TRBJ2-3; 9 nucleotides match TRBD2. The length of the CDR3 is 16 residues. V shed 3 bases, J shed 4 bases, and the junction held 8 bases outside the gene matches. The V gene's germline CDR1 is MNHEY and CDR2 SMNVEV (reference sequence). The CDR3: CASSLVPGLAPDTQYF. CDR3 DNA sequence: TGTGCCAGCAGTTTGGTACCGGGACTAGCTCCAGATACGCAGTATTTT.

This clone was seen only once. The genes are TRBV9 and TRBJ2-5; TRBD2 matches 9 bases. Germline values: CDR1 SGDLS, CDR2 YYNGEE. The CDR3 runs 15 residues. V dropped 2 bases and J dropped 4; count of bases not matched to a gene: 6. The CDR3 DNA reads as TGTGCCAGCAGCGTCGGTAGCGGGGGAGGAGAGACCCAGTACTTC. Its protein product is CASSVGSGGGETQYF.

The table lists this clone with a count of one. This chain connects TRBV10-3 to TRBJ1-1, with a possible D match to TRBD1 (6 bases). V was shortened by 4 bases and J by 8 bases, with 14 bases between the two germline ends. Germline-derived CDR1 and CDR2 are ENHRY and SYGVKD. This CDR3 region has 13 residues. CDR3 amino acids: CAISVNTGTEAFF. The CDR3 nucleotides are TGTGCCATCAGTGTTAACACCGGGACAGAAGCTTTCTTT.

V usage is TRBV28 and J usage is TRBJ2-7; 7 bases fit TRBD1. Germline CDR1 reads MDHEN; CDR2 reads SYDVKM. V shed 6 bases and J 6 bases; nucleotides not matched to a gene: 14. CDR3 length: 15 residues. The CDR3 loop reads CASRGGSVGFPEQYF. In DNA, the CDR3 is TGTGCCAGCAGAGGGGGCTCAGTCGGTTTCCCCGAGCAGTACTTC.

This clone has only one observation. This chain joins TRBV27 and TRBJ1-1, with D possibly TRBD1 on 5 matching bases. CDR1 MNHEY and CDR2 SMNVEV come from the germline V gene (reference sequence). Trimming shortened V by 3 bases and J by 1 base, and 6 bases separated the two germline ends. This CDR3 spans 13 amino acids. CDR3 protein: CASSFGGNTEAFF. The CDR3 DNA is TGTGCCAGCAGTTTCGGGGGGAACACTGAAGCTTTCTTT.

The genes are TRBV5-1 and TRBJ1-1; perhaps TRBD1 as D (5 bases). V was clipped by 1 base and J by 3 bases, with 13 bases between them. This CDR3 is 15 amino acids long. Germline CDR1 is SGHRS and CDR2 is YFSETQ. The CDR3 coding sequence is TGCGCCAGCAGCTTGACTCCCAGGGAGGACACTGAAGCTTTCTTT. Translation gives CASSLTPREDTEAFF.

The V gene is TRBV18, the J gene TRBJ1-1, with TRBD1 identical over 9 bases. CDR1 KGHSH and CDR2 LQKENI come from the germline V gene. J was trimmed by 6 bases and V by 5 bases; bases with no gene match: 4. The length of the CDR3 is 13 residues. The DNA of the CDR3 is TGTGCCAGCTCAGGGACAGGGCTGGCTGAAGCTTTCTTT. Its translation is CASSGTGLAEAFF.

The chain is built from TRBV21-1 and TRBJ1-2; the table's D call, TRBD1, was not checked against the DNA. TRBV21-1 is described as a pseudogene. The CDR3 covers 14 residues. The CDR3 coding sequence is TGTGCCAGCAGCAATAGAGACAGGAACTATGGCTACACCTTC. Translated, it gives CASSNRDRNYGYTF.

This chain connects TRBV7-9 to TRBJ1-1; 7 bases are a match to TRBD1. The J segment lost 1 base and the V segment lost 11 bases, leaving 13 bases of the junction unmatched. This CDR3 region has 15 residues. The germline V gene has CDR1 SEHNR and CDR2 FQNEAQ (reference sequence). CDR3 DNA: TGTGCCTCTTCAGGGGGAACGCCTAAGAACACTGAAGCTTTCTTT. Residues: CASSGGTPKNTEAFF.

The rearrangement uses TRBV28 and TRBJ2-7; D not resolved. Trimming left V 0 bases short and J 2 bases short, with 11 bases between. Germline-derived CDR1 and CDR2 are MDHEN and SYDVKM. The CDR3 covers 15 residues. This CDR3 is CASSLWAGSPYEQYF. CDR3 nucleotides: TGTGCCAGCAGTTTATGGGCAGGTTCCCCCTACGAGCAGTACTTC.

The chain couples TRBV5-5 to TRBJ1-1; possible D gene TRBD1, 5 bases. V lost 3 bases to trimming and J lost 6 bases, with 18 bases between them. The CDR3 is made up of 15 amino acids. Germline V lookup: CDR1 SGHKS, CDR2 YYEKEE (reference sequence). The CDR3 region is CASSSGWGDSAEAFF. The CDR3, as DNA: TGTGCCAGCAGCTCCGGGTGGGGGGATAGCGCTGAAGCTTTCTTT.

The chain recombines TRBV5-6 with TRBJ1-3; D not certain. With 0 bases removed from V and 5 bases from J, the gap between germline ends came to 6 bases. CDR1 is SGHDT, CDR2 YYEEEE, per germline. The CDR3 spans 13 residues. Here the CDR3 reads CASSLGHRNTIYF. CDR3 DNA: TGTGCCAGCAGCTTGGGACACCGAAACACCATATATTTT.

The J gene is TRBJ2-7, the V gene TRBV5-4, with 7 bases aligning to TRBD1. Germline V gene sequence: CDR1 SGHNT, CDR2 YYREEE (reference sequence). The CDR3 contains 14 residues. The V segment lost 4 bases and the J segment 0 bases; nucleotides outside the gene matches: 4. In nucleotides, the CDR3 is TGTGCCAGCAGCCCCCGGGACAGCTCCTACGAGCAGTACTTC. Amino acids: CASSPRDSSYEQYF. Variable domain in full (rest from reference TRBV5-4 and TRBJ2-7): ETGVTQSPTHLIKTRGQQVTLRCSSQSGHNTVSWYQQALGQGPQFIFQYYREEENGRGNFPPRFSGLQFPNYSSELNVNALELDDSALYLCASSPRDSSYEQYFGPGTRLTVT.

The V and J genes are TRBV20-1 and TRBJ1-4, with D possibly matching TRBD1 (6 bases). This CDR3 is 11 amino acids long. V was cut by 5 bases and J by 10 bases, with 11 bases left in between. CDR1 DFQATT and CDR2 SNEGSKA come from the germline V gene (reference sequence). For the CDR3, the DNA is TGCAGTGCTGAGACAGGCGTAAAACTGTTTTTT. Amino acid sequence: CSAETGVKLFF.

This chain uses TRBV6-5 with TRBJ2-2; 8 nucleotides match TRBD2. With V trimmed by 6 bases and J by 1 base, 1 base remained unmatched. The germline V gene has CDR1 MNHEY and CDR2 SVGAGI. The CDR3 is made up of 14 amino acids. The CDR3, as DNA: TGTGCCAGCAGCCTAGCGGGGAACACCGGGGAGCTGTTTTTT. This translates into CASSLAGNTGELFF.